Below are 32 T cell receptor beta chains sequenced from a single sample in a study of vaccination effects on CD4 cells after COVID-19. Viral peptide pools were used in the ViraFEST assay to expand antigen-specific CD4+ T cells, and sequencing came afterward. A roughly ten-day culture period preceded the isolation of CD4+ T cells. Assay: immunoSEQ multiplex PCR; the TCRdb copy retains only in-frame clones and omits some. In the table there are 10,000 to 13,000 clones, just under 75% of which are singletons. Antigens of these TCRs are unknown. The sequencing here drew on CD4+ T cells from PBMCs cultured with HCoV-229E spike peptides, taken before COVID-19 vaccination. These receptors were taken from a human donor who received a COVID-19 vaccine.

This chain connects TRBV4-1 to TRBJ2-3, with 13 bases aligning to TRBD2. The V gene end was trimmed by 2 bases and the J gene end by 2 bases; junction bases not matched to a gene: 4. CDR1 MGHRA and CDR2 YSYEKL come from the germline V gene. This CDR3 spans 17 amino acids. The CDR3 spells CASSQLGTSGITDTQYF. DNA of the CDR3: TGCGCCAGCAGCCAATTGGGGACTAGCGGGATCACAGATACGCAGTATTTT.

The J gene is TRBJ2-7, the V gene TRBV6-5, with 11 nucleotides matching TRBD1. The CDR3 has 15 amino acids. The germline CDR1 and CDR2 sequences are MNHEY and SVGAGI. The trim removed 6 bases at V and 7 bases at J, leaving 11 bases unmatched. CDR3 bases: TGTGCCAGCAGCCGCCATGGACAGGGGGCCGGTGAGCAGTACTTC. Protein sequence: CASSRHGQGAGEQYF.

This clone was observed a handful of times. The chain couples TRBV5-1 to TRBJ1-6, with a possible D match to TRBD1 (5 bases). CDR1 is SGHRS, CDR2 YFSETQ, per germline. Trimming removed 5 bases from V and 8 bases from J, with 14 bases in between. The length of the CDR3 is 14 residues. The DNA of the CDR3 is TGCGCCAGCAGGTCTCCAGGGAGCCATTCACCCCTCCACTTT. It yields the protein CASRSPGSHSPLHF.

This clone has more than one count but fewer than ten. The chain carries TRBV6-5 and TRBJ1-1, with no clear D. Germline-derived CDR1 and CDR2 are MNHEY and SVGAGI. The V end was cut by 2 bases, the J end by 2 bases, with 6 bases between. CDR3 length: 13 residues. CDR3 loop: CASSYTRNTEAFF. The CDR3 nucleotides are TGTGCCAGCAGTTACACCCGCAACACTGAAGCTTTCTTT.

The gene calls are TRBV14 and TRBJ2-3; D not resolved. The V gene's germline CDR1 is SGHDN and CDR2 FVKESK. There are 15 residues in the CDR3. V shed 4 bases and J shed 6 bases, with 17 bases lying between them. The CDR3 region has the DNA TGTGCCAGCAGCCCTAAAGGTGGGATAAGGGATACGCAGTATTTT. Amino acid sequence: CASSPKGGIRDTQYF.

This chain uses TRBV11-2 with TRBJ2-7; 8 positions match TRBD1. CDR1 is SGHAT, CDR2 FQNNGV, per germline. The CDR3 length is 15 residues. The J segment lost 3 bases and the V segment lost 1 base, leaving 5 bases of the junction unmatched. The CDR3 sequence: CASSLGEGQGYEQYF. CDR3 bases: TGTGCCAGCAGCTTAGGGGAAGGACAGGGCTACGAGCAGTACTTC. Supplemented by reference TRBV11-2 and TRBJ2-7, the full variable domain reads EAGVAQSPRYKIIEKRQSVAFWCNPISGHATLYWYQQILGQGPKLLIQFQNNGVVDDSQLPKDRFSAERLKGVDSTLKIQPAKLEDSAVYLCASSLGEGQGYEQYFGPGTRLTVT.

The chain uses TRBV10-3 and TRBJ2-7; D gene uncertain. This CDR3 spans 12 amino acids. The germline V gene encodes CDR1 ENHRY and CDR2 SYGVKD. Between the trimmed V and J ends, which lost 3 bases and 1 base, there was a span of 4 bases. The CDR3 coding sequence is TGTGCCATCAGTGAAGGGTCCTACGAGCAGTACTTC. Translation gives CAISEGSYEQYF.

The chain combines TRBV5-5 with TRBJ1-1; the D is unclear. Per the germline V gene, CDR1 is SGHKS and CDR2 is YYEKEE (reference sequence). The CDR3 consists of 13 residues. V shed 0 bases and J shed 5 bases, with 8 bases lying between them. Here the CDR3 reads CASSLVAETEAFF. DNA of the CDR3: TGTGCCAGCAGCTTGGTAGCGGAAACTGAAGCTTTCTTT.

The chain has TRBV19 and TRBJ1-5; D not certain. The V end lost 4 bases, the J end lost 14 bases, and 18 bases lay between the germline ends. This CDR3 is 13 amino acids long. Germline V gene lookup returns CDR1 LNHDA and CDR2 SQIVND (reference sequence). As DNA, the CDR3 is TGTGCCAGTAGTAGCCCGCTCCGGGCGGAGGAGCATTTT. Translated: CASSSPLRAEEHF.

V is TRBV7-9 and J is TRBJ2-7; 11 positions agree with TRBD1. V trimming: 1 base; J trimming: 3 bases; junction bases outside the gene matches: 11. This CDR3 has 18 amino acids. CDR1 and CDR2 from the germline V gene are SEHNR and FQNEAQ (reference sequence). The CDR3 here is CASSLVSGQGASNYEQYF. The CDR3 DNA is TGTGCCAGCAGCTTAGTTAGCGGACAGGGGGCCTCTAACTACGAGCAGTACTTC.

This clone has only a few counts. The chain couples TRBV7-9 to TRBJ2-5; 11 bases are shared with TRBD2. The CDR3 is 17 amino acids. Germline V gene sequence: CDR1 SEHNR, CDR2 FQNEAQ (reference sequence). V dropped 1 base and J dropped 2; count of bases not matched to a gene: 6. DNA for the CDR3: TGTGCCAGCAGCTTAGGTCTAGCGGGGGGCCTTCAAGAGACCCAGTACTTC. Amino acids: CASSLGLAGGLQETQYF.

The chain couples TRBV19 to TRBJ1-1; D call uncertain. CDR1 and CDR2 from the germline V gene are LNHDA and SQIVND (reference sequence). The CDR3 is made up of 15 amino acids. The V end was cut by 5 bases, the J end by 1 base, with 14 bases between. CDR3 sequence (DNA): TGTGCCAGTAGTCCTAGGACTTTAGGGAACACTGAAGCTTTCTTT. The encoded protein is CASSPRTLGNTEAFF.

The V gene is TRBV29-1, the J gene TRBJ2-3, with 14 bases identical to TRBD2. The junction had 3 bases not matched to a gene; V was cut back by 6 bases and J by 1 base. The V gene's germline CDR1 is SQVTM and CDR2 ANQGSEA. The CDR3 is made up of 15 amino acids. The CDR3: CSVATSGGGTDTQYF. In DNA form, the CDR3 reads TGCAGCGTCGCGACTAGCGGGGGGGGCACAGATACGCAGTATTTT.

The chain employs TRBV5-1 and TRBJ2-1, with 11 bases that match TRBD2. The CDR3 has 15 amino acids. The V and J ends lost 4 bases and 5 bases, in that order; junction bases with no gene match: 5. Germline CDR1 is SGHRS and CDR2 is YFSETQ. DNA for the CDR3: TGCGCCAGCAGCCTGGGACTAGCGGTCAACAATGAGCAGTTCTTC. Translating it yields CASSLGLAVNNEQFF. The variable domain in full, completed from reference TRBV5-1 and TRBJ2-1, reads KAGVTQTPRYLIKTRGQQVTLSCSPISGHRSVSWYQQTPGQGLQFLFEYFSETQRNKGNFPGRFSGRQFSNSRSEMNVSTLELGDSALYLCASSLGLAVNNEQFFGPGTRLTVL.

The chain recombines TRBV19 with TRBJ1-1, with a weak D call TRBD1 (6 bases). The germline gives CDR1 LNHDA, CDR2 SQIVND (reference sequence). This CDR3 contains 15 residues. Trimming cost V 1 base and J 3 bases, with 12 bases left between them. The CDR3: CASSIGGTRHTEAFF. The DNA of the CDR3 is TGTGCCAGTAGTATAGGAGGGACAAGGCACACTGAAGCTTTCTTT. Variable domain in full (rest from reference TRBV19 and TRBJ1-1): DGGITQSPKYLFRKEGQNVTLSCEQNLNHDAMYWYRQDPGQGLRLIYYSQIVNDFQKGDIAEGYSVSREKKESFPLTVTSAQKNPTAFYLCASSIGGTRHTEAFFGQGTRLTVV.

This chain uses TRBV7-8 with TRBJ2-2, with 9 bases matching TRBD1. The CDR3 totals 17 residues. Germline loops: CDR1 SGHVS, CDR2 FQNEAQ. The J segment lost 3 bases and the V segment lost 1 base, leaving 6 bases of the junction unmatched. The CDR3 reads CASSLEDRGRDTGELFF. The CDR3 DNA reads TGTGCCAGCAGCTTAGAGGACAGGGGACGGGACACCGGGGAGCTGTTTTTT.

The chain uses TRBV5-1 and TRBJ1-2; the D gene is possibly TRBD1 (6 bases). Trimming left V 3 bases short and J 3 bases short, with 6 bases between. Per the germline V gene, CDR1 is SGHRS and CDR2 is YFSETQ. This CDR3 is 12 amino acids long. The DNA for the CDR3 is TGCGCCAGCAGCTCAGGGGACTATGGCTACACCTTC. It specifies CASSSGDYGYTF.

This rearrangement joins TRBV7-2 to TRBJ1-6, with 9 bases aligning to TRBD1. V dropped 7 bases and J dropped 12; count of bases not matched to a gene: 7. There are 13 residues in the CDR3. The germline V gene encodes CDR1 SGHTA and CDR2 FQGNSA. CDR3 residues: CASNRDRELPLHF. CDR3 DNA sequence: TGTGCCAGCAACCGGGACAGGGAGTTACCCCTCCACTTT.

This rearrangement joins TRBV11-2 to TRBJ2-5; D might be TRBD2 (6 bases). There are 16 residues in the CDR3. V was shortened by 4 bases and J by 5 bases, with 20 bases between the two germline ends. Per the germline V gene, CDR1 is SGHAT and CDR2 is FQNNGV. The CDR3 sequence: CASSYSRLGAGETQYF. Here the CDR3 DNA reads TGTGCCAGCAGCTACTCCCGACTGGGCGCGGGGGAGACCCAGTACTTC.

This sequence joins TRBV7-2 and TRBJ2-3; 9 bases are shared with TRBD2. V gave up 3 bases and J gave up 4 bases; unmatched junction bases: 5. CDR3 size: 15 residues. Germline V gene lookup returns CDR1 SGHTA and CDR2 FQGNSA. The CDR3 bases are TGTGCCAGCAGCTTGGTAGCGGGGGTGGCAGATACGCAGTATTTT. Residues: CASSLVAGVADTQYF. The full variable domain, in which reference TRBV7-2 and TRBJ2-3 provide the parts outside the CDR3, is GAGVSQSPSNKVTEKGKDVELRCDPISGHTALYWYRQSLGQGLEFLIYFQGNSAPDKSGLPSDRFSAERTGGSVSTLTIQRTQQEDSAVYLCASSLVAGVADTQYFGPGTRLTVL.

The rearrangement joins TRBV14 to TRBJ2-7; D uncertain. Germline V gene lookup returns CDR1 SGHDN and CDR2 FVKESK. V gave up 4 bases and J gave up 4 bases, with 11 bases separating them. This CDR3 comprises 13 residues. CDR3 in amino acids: CASSLRVGYEQYF. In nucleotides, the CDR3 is TGTGCCAGCAGCCTGAGAGTGGGATACGAGCAGTACTTC.

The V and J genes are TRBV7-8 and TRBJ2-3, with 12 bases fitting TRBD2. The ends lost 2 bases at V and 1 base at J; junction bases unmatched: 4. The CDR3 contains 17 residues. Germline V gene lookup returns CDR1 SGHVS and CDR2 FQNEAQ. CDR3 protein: CASSLFRLAGGTDTQYF. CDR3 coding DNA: TGTGCCAGCAGCTTATTCCGACTAGCGGGGGGCACAGATACGCAGTATTTT.

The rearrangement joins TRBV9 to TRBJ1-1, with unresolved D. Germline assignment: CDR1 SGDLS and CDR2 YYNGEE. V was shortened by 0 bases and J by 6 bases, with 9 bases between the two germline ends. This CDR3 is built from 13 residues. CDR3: CASSVGHIAEAFF. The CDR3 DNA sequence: TGTGCCAGCAGCGTAGGTCATATCGCTGAAGCTTTCTTT.

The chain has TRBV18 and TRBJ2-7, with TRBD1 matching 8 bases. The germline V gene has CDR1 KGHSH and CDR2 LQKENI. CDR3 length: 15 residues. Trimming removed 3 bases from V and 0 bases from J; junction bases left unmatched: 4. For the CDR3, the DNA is TGTGCCAGCTCACCCGAGGACAGGGTCTCCTACGAGCAGTACTTC. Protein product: CASSPEDRVSYEQYF.

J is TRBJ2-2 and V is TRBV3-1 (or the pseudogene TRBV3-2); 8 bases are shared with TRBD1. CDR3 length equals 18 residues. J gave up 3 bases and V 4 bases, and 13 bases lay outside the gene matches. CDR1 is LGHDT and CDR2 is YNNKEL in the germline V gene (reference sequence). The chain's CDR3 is CASSLPLRTGNYTGELFF. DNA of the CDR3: TGTGCCAGCAGCCTCCCCCTCCGGACAGGGAATTACACCGGGGAGCTGTTTTTT.

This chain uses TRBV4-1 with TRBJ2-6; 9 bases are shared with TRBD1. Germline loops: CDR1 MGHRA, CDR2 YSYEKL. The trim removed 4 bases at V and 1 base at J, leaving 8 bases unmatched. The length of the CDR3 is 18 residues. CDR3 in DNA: TGCGCCAGCAGCCTAACCGGGACAGGGCGTTCTGGGGCCAACGTCCTGACTTTC. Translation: CASSLTGTGRSGANVLTF.

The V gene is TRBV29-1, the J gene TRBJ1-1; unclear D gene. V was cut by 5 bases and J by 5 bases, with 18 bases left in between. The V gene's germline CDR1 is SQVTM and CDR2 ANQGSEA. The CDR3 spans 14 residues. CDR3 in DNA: TGCAGCGTTCCCTCTTGGCCCCTAGGGACTGAAGCTTTCTTT. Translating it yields CSVPSWPLGTEAFF.

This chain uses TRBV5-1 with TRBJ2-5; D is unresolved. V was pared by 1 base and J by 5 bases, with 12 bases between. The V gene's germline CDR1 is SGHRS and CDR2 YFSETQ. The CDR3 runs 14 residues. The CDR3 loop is CASSLSDPGETQYF. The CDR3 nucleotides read TGCGCCAGCAGCTTGTCGGATCCCGGGGAGACCCAGTACTTC.

CDR3 region: CASSPWGNQPQHF. The CDR3, as DNA: TGTGCCAGTAGTCCCTGGGGCAATCAGCCCCAGCATTTT. This sequence joins TRBV19 and TRBJ1-5; D gene ambiguous. The CDR3 consists of 13 residues. Trimming took off 5 bases at V and 2 bases at J, with 7 bases between the two ends. Per germline, CDR1 LNHDA and CDR2 SQIVND (reference sequence).

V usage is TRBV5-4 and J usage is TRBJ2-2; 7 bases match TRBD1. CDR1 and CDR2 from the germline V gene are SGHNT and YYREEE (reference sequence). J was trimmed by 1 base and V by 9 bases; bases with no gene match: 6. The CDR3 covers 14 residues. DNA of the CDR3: TGTGCCACCTCAAGGGGGCGGAACACCGGGGAGCTGTTTTTT. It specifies CATSRGRNTGELFF.

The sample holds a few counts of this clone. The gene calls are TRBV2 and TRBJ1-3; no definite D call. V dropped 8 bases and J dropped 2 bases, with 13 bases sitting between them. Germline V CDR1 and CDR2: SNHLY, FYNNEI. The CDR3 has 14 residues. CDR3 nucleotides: TGTGCCAGCCTTCCCATAATCACTGGAAACACCATATATTTT. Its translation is CASLPIITGNTIYF.

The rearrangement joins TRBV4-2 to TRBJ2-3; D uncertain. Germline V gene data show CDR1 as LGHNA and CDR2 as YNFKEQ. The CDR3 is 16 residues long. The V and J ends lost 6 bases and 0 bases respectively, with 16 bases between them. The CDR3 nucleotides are TGTGCCAGCAGACGAGGAGACGTCGCTAGCACAGATACGCAGTATTTT. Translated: CASRRGDVASTDTQYF.